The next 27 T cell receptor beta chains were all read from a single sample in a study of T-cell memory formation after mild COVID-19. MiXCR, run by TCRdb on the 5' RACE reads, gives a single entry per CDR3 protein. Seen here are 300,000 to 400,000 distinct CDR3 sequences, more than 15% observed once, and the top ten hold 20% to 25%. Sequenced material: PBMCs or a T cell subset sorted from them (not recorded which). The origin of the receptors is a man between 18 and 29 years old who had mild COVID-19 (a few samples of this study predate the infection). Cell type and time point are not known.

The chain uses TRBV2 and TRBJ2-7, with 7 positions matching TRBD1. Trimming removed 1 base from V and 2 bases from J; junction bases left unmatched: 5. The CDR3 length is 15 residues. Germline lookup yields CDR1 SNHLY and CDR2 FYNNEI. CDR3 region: CASSEGAGGTYEQYV. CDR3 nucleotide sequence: TGTGCCAGCAGTGAAGGGGCAGGGGGTACCTACGAGCAGTACGTC.

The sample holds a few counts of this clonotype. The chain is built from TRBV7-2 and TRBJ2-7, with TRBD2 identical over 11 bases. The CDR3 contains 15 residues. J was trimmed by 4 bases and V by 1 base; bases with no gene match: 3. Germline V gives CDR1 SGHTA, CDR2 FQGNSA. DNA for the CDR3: TGTGCCAGCAGCTTAGTTAGCGGGGGGGAATACGAGCAGTACTTC. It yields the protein CASSLVSGGEYEQYF.

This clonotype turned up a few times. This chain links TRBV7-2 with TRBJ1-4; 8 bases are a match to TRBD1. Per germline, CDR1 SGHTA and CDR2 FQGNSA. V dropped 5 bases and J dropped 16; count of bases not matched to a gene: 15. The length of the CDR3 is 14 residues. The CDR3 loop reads CASSADRGPYIPFF. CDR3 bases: TGTGCCAGCAGCGCCGACAGGGGCCCGTATATTCCGTTTTTT.

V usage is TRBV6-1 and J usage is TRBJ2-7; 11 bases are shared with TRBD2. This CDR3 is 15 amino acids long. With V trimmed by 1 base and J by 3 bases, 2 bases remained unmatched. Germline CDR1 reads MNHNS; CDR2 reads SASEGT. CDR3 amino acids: CASSEETSGGYEQYV. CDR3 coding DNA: TGTGCCAGCAGTGAAGAAACTAGCGGGGGCTACGAGCAGTACGTC.

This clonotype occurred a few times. DNA of the CDR3: TGTGCCAGCAGTCCACTCCCTCTGGGCGAAGCTTTCTTT. It yields the protein CASSPLPLGEAFF. The chain combines TRBV7-2 with TRBJ1-1; D not resolved. CDR1 SGHTA and CDR2 FQGNSA come from the germline V gene. V dropped 6 bases and J dropped 8 bases, with 16 bases sitting between them. This CDR3 has 13 residues.

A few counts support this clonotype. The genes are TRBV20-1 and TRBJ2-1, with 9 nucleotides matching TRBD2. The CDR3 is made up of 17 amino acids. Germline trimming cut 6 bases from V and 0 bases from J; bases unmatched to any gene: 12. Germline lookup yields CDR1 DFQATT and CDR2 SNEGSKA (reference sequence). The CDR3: CSASPRGRGGSYNEQFF. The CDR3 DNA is TGCAGTGCCTCCCCGAGGGGGCGGGGGGGCTCCTACAATGAGCAGTTCTTC.

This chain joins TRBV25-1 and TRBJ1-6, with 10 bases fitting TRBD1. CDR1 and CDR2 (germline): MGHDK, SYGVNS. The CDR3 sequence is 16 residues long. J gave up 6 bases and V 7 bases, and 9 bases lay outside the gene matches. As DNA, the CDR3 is TGTGCCAGCAAGGCCGGGACAGGGGCAGTTAATTCACCCCTCCACTTT. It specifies CASKAGTGAVNSPLHF. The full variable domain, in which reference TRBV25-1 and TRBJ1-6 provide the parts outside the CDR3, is EADIYQTPRYLVIGTGKKITLECSQTMGHDKMYWYQQDPGMELHLIHYSYGVNSTEKGDLSSESTVSRIRTEHFPLTLESARPSHTSQYLCASKAGTGAVNSPLHFGNGTRLTVT.

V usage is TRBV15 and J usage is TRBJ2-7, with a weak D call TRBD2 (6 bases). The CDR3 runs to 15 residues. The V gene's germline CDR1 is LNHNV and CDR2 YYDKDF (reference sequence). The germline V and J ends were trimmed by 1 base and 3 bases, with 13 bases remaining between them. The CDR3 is CATSRVGGAYYEQYF. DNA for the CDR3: TGTGCCACCAGCAGAGTTGGCGGGGCCTACTACGAGCAGTACTTC.

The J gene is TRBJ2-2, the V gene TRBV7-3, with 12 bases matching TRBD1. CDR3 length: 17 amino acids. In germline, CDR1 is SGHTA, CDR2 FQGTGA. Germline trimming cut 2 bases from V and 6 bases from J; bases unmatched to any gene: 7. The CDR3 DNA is TGTGCCAGCAGCTTACGGCCGGGACAGGGGGCGGCCGGGGAGCTGTTTTTT. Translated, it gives CASSLRPGQGAAGELFF.

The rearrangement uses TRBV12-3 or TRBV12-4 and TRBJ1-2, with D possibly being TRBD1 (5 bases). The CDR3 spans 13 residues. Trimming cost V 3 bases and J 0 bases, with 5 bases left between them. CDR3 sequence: CASSFRANYGYTF. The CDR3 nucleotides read TGTGCCAGCAGTTTCAGGGCTAACTATGGCTACACCTTC.

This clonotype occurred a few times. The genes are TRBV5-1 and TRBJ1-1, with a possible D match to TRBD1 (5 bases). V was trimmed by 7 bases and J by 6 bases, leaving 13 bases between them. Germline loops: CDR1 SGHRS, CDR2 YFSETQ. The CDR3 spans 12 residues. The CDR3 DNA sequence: TGCGCCAGCGGACTCGGGGGGTCTGAAGCTTTCTTT. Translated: CASGLGGSEAFF. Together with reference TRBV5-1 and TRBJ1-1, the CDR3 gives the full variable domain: KAGVTQTPRYLIKTRGQQVTLSCSPISGHRSVSWYQQTPGQGLQFLFEYFSETQRNKGNFPGRFSGRQFSNSRSEMNVSTLELGDSALYLCASGLGGSEAFFGQGTRLTVV.

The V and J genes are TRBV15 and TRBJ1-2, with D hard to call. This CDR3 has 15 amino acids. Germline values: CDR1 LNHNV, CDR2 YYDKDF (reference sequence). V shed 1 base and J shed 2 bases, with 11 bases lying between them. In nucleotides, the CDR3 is TGTGCCACCAGCAGAGGAGGCGGCTTAAACTATGGCTACACCTTC. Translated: CATSRGGGLNYGYTF.

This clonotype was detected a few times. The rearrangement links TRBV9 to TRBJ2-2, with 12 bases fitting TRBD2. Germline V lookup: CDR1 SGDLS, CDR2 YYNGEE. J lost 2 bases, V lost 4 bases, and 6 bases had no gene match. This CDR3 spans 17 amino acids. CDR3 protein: CASSKTSGGHNTGELFF. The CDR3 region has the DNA TGTGCCAGCAGCAAGACTAGCGGGGGCCATAACACCGGGGAGCTGTTTTTT.

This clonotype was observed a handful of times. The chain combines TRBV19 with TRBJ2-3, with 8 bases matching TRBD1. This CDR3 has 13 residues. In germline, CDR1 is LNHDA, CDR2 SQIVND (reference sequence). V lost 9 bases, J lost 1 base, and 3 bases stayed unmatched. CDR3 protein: CASAGGGTDTQYF. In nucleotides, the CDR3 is TGTGCCAGCGCAGGGGGCGGCACAGATACGCAGTATTTT.

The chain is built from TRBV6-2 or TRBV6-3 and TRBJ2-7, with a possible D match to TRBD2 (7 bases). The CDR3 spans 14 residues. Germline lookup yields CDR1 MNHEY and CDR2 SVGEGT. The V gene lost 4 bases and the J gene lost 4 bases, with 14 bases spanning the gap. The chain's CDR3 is CASSSGGSGYEQYV. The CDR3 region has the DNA TGTGCCAGCAGTTCGGGGGGCAGTGGGTACGAGCAGTACGTC.

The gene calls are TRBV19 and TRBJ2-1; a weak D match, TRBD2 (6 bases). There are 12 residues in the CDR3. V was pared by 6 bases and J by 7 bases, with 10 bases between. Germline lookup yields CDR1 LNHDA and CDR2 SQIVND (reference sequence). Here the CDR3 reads CASREGTNEQFF. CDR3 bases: TGTGCCAGTAGGGAGGGTACGAATGAGCAGTTCTTC. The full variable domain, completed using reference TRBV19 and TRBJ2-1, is DGGITQSPKYLFRKEGQNVTLSCEQNLNHDAMYWYRQDPGQGLRLIYYSQIVNDFQKGDIAEGYSVSREKKESFPLTVTSAQKNPTAFYLCASREGTNEQFFGPGTRLTVL.

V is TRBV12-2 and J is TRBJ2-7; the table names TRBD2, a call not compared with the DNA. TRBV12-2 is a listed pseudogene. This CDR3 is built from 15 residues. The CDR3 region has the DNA TGTGCAAGTCGCGGACTTGTCACTAGCGGGGGCGAGCAGTACGTC. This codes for CASRGLVTSGGEQYV.

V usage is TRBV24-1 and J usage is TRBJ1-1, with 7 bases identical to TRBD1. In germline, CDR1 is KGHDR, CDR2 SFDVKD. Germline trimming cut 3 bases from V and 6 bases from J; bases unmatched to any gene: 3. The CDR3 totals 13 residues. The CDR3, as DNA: TGTGCCACCAGTGATGGTAGGGGGCCTGAAGCTTTCTTT. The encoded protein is CATSDGRGPEAFF.

The CDR3 coding sequence is TGTGCCAGCAGCCAAACCCCCGGGACAGGGTATTTGGATGAGCAGTTCTTC. Its protein is CASSQTPGTGYLDEQFF. The V and J genes are TRBV7-9 and TRBJ2-1; the match to TRBD1 covers 9 bases. The V gene's germline CDR1 is SEHNR and CDR2 FQNEAQ (reference sequence). The CDR3 runs to 17 residues. The V and J ends lost 5 bases and 8 bases, in that order; junction bases with no gene match: 16.

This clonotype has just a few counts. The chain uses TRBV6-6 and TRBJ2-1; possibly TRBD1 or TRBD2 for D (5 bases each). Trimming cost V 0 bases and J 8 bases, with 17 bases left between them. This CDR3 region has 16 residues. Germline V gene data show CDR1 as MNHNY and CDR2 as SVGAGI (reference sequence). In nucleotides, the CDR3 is TGTGCCAGCAGTTACTCGAAAGGACTTGGGGGTTATGAGCAGTTCTTC. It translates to CASSYSKGLGGYEQFF.

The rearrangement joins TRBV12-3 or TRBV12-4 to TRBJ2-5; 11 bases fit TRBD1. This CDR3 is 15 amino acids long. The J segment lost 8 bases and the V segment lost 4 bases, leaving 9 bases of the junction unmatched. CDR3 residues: CASSWTGGNGETQYF. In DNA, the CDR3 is TGTGCCAGCAGTTGGACAGGGGGCAACGGAGAAACCCAGTACTTC.

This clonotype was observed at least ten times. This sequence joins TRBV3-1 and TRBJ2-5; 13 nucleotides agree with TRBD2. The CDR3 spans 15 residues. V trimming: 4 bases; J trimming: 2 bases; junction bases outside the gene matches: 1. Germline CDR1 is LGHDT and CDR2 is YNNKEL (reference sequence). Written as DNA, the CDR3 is TGTGCCAGCAGCCTGGGACTAGCGGGGCAAGAGACCCAGTACTTC. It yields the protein CASSLGLAGQETQYF.

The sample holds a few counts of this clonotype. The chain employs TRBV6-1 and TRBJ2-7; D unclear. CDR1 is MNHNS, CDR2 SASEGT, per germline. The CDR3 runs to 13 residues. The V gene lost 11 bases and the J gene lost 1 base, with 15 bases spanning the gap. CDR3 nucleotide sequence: TGTGCCGCCTCCTCCCGGACGTCCTACGAGCAGTACTTC. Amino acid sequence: CAASSRTSYEQYF.

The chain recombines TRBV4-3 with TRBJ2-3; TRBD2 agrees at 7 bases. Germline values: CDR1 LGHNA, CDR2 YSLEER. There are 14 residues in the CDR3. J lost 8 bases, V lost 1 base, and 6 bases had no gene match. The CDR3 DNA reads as TGCGCCAGCAGCCAAGCTAGTTGGGGGGGTACGCAGTATTTT. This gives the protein CASSQASWGGTQYF.

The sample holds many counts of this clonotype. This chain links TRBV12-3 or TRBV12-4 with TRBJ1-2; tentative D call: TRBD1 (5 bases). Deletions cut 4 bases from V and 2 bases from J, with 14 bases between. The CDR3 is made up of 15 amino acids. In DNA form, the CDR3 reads TGTGCCAGCAGTTCCGGGACGCAGCCCAACTATGGCTACACCTTC. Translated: CASSSGTQPNYGYTF.

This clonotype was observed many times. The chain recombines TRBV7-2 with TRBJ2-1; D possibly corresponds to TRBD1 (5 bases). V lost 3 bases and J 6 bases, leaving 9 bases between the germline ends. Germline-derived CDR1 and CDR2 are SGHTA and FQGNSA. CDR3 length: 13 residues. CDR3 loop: CASSFGRGNEQFF. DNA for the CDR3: TGTGCCAGCAGCTTCGGTAGGGGCAATGAGCAGTTCTTC. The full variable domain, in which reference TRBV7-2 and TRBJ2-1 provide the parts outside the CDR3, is GAGVSQSPSNKVTEKGKDVELRCDPISGHTALYWYRQSLGQGLEFLIYFQGNSAPDKSGLPSDRFSAERTGGSVSTLTIQRTQQEDSAVYLCASSFGRGNEQFFGPGTRLTVL.

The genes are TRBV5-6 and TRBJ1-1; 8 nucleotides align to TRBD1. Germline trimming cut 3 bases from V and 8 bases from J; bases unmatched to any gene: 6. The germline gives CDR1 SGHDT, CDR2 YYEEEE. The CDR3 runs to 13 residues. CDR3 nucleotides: TGTGCCAGCAGCTGGACTACAGGGGGAGAAGCTTTCTTT. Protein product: CASSWTTGGEAFF.